The rows below give T cell receptor beta chains drawn from one sample of a study of control samples from healthy donors and cancer patients. Sequencing was performed with immunoSEQ multiplex PCR; in TCRdb, only in-frame clones are kept and a portion is missing. The sample comprises over 150,000 clones, roughly 92% of which are singletons, and 1.3% to 1.5% rests with the top ten. Sequencing used blood. The receptors originated from a woman aged 18-29 years in good health. CDR3s include the opening cysteine and the closing phenylalanine or tryptophan. Fields, in order: CDR3 DNA, CDR3 protein, clone size, V gene, D gene, J gene. A D gene is named only where the DNA matches it firmly. Expanded clones get a size class; other rows say once, few or many, or leave the size out.

TGTGCCATCAGTGAGTTGAATGGAGATACGCAGTATTTT	CAISELNGDTQYF	.	TRBV10-3	.	TRBJ2-3
TGCGCCAGCAGCCCAAGTGTTTTTACTCCCCACAATATTGAGCAGTTCTTC	CASSPSVFTPHNIEQFF	.	TRBV4-1	.	TRBJ2-1
TGTGCCAGCAGACATTTTGGGGACCAGCCCCAGCATTTT	CASRHFGDQPQHF	.	TRBV2	.	TRBJ1-5
TGTGCCAGCAGTGAAGGACGTTCCAGGGCTGTAAACATTCAGTACTTC	CASSEGRSRAVNIQYF	.	TRBV6-1	.	TRBJ2-4
TGCGCCAGCAGCCGACTAGCGACCGGAGAGACCCAGTACTTC	CASSRLATGETQYF	.	TRBV5-1	TRBD2	TRBJ2-5
TGTGCCAGCAGCTTGGGTGGTACAGATACGCAGTATTTT	CASSLGGTDTQYF	once	TRBV5-4	.	TRBJ2-3
TGTGCCAGCAGCAGAGGGGATGTGACAGATACGCAGTATTTT	CASSRGDVTDTQYF	.	TRBV7-2	.	TRBJ2-3
TGCGCCAGCAAGCGGGACCCCGCAGGTGAAGCTTTCTTT	CASKRDPAGEAFF	.	TRBV5-1	.	TRBJ1-1
TGTGCCAGCACCTCAGGGGGTAGCACCGGGGAGCTGTTTTTT	CASTSGGSTGELFF	.	TRBV6-6	TRBD1	TRBJ2-2
TGTGCCAGTAGTACCCTCTTCGGACAGGCCTACAATCAGCCCCAGCATTTT	CASSTLFGQAYNQPQHF	.	TRBV19	TRBD1	TRBJ1-5
TGTGCCAGCAGTTTAAACCCAGGGAGGGAGCAGTACTTC	CASSLNPGREQYF	.	TRBV28	.	TRBJ2-7
TGCGCCAGCAGTGAGTGGGGGGGAGGGGCCAACGTCCTGACTTTC	CASSEWGGGANVLTF	.	TRBV10-2	TRBD2	TRBJ2-6
TGCGCCAGCAGCTTACAGGCGTATAACTATGGCTACACCTTC	CASSLQAYNYGYTF	.	TRBV5-1	.	TRBJ1-2
TGTGCCAGTACCTGGACAGGGGGCGCGAACACTGAAGCTTTCTTT	CASTWTGGANTEAFF	.	TRBV19	TRBD1	TRBJ1-1
TGTGCCAGCAGACCAGGGAACACCGGGGAGCTGTTTTTT	CASRPGNTGELFF	.	TRBV6-6	.	TRBJ2-2
TGTGCCAGCAGTCAGCACCCCTACGAGCAGTACTTC	CASSQHPYEQYF	.	TRBV2	.	TRBJ2-7
TGTGCCAGCAGTTTGAGGGGGCTCGGTGACAATGAGCAGTTCTTC	CASSLRGLGDNEQFF	.	TRBV27	TRBD1	TRBJ2-1
TGTGCCAGCAGCTTGTTCACAGAGACCCAGTACTTC	CASSLFTETQYF	.	TRBV5-6	.	TRBJ2-5
TGTGCCAGCAGCCCCCCTATGGGGACAAGACACTACGAGCAGTACTTC	CASSPPMGTRHYEQYF	.	TRBV7-9	.	TRBJ2-7
TGCAGTGCTAGGGGGAATGATGGCTACACCTTC	CSARGNDGYTF	.	TRBV20-1	.	TRBJ1-2
TGCAGCGTTGGGCGACTAGCGGGCCAACGCACAGATACGCAGTATTTT	CSVGRLAGQRTDTQYF	once	TRBV29-1	TRBD2	TRBJ2-3
TGTGCCAGCACCTCGGACAGGAGCCACTATGGCTACACCTTC	CASTSDRSHYGYTF	once	TRBV2	TRBD1	TRBJ1-2
TGTGCCAGCCTTCGGGAGGTCGATACGCAGTATTTT	CASLREVDTQYF	.	TRBV12-3/TRBV12-4	TRBD2	TRBJ2-3
TGTGCCAGCAGCCAGCAAACTAGCGGGGGGACTTACACCGGGGAGCTGTTTTTT	CASSQQTSGGTYTGELFF	once	TRBV4-2	TRBD2	TRBJ2-2
TGTGCCATCAGTGGGGGACAGCAGAACACCGGGGAGCTGTTTTTT	CAISGGQQNTGELFF	.	TRBV10-3	TRBD1	TRBJ2-2
TGTGCCAGCAGACCCGGACTTAGGAACACTGAAGCTTTCTTT	CASRPGLRNTEAFF	.	TRBV6-5	.	TRBJ1-1
TGTGCCAGCAGTGCTAACAATCAGCCCCAGCATTTT	CASSANNQPQHF	.	TRBV27	.	TRBJ1-5
TGTGCCAGCAGTTTTAGCGGGAGCGCTTACGGGGCGGTGGAGTTCTTC	CASSFSGSAYGAVEFF	.	TRBV6-5	TRBD2	TRBJ2-1
TGTGCCAGTAGTCCGGACAGGGTAGAGCAGTACTTC	CASSPDRVEQYF	.	TRBV19	TRBD1	TRBJ2-7
TGCGCCAGCAGCTTGGGGAGTACTAACTATGGCTACACCTTC	CASSLGSTNYGYTF	.	TRBV5-1	.	TRBJ1-2
TGTGCCAGCTCATCACGTGCGGAGGGCAATCAGCCCCAGCATTTT	CASSSRAEGNQPQHF	.	TRBV18	.	TRBJ1-5
TGTGCCAGCAGCCCAACCGGACAGTCTGGTGGCTACACCTTC	CASSPTGQSGGYTF	.	TRBV3-1/TRBV3-2	.	TRBJ1-2
TGTGCCAGCAGCCGGGACAGGGCGTCCGAGCAGTACTTC	CASSRDRASEQYF	.	TRBV11-2	TRBD1	TRBJ2-7
TGTGCCAGCAGCAACGGGGGGGGTCGCTACGAGCAGTACTTC	CASSNGGGRYEQYF	once	TRBV6-2/TRBV6-3	TRBD2	TRBJ2-7
TGTGCCAGCAGTCCCCCGCCTGGAGATACGCAGTATTTT	CASSPPPGDTQYF	.	TRBV28	.	TRBJ2-3